The clone carrying this T cell receptor (beta chain) was counted many times. The target antigen is unknown. The data derive from a study of Graves' ophthalmopathy and Graves' hyperthyroidism. Study-wide results and caveats: Most expanded thyroid clonotypes above 0.001 frequency also appeared in blood.

The CDR3 is 13 amino acids. V trimming: 1 base; J trimming: 8 bases; junction bases outside the gene matches: 4. Germline V gives CDR1 SEHNR, CDR2 FQNEAQ (reference sequence). RNA transcripts served as template for amplifying TCR beta CDR3 sequences. First-round RT-PCR relied on HTBI primers, and a second-round multiplex PCR came next. Via MiXCR, TCRdb re-called the multiplex PCR reads, giving one row per CDR3 protein. This sample has around 1.1 million distinct CDR3 sequences, with about 38% found just once. This sequence originates from an adult man with Graves' hyperthyroidism. The sequencing sample was made of peripheral blood or thyroid tissue (not recorded which). V is TRBV7-9 and J is TRBJ1-2, with 7 bases that match TRBD1. Here the CDR3 DNA reads TGTGCCAGCAGCTTAGAAGGGGGCCGGGGCTACACCTTC. Translated: CASSLEGGRGYTF.